Included here is one T cell receptor (beta chain) sequence, with context. Repertoires were generated with immunoSEQ multiplex PCR, while TCRdb's copy carries only in-frame clones and drops some. The sample shows just over 250,000 clones, 88% of them seen only once. The data are from a study of blood T cell repertoires in COVID-19. The CDR3 has 15 amino acids. V was cut by 3 bases and J by 7 bases, with 16 bases left in between. Germline CDR1 is LNHDA and CDR2 is SQIVND (reference sequence). V and J are TRBV19 and TRBJ2-1, with D possibly TRBD1 on 5 matching bases. The clonotype originates from a man aged 60-69 years who had recovered from COVID-19. Sequenced material: peripheral blood. DNA for the CDR3: TGTGCCAGTAGTATCTGGGGCCAAGGGCGTAATGAGCAGTTCTTC. It translates to CASSIWGQGRNEQFF. Full variable domain (outside the CDR3, taken from reference TRBV19 and TRBJ2-1): DGGITQSPKYLFRKEGQNVTLSCEQNLNHDAMYWYRQDPGQGLRLIYYSQIVNDFQKGDIAEGYSVSREKKESFPLTVTSAQKNPTAFYLCASSIWGQGRNEQFFGPGTRLTVL.